This T cell receptor (beta chain) was profiled in a study of regulatory T cells in long-lasting Graves disease (dated by TCRdb to the early 2020s). For context, the study as a whole: Newly diagnosed Graves' disease patients had taken antithyroid drugs for less than 3 months. The study was registered as a clinical trial and conducted in China. Peripheral blood TCR sequencing and RNA sequencing compared persistent Graves' disease patients with newly diagnosed Graves' disease patients. A total of around 35 samples underwent TCR sequencing, from roughly 13 patients with persistent Graves' disease and 20 or so patients with newly diagnosed Graves' disease.

Overall results and qualifications from the work: Sequencing and analysis were limited to the TCR beta chain. TRBV28, TRBJ1-2 and TRBJ2-5 were preferentially used in persistent disease, while TRBV20-1 and TRBJ2-1 were favored in newly diagnosed disease. As a limitation, the authors acknowledged that the small sample size may reduce accuracy. Persistent Graves' disease patients showed lower TCR Shannon entropy and fewer highly expanded clones than newly diagnosed patients, suggesting clonal expansion. Only peripheral blood was studied, because thyroid tissue, the primary lesion, was inaccessible. Patients with persistent disease shared more public clonotypes (about 2,700) than newly diagnosed patients did (approximately 990).

This specimen's time point label, interpreted: newly diagnosed GD, antithyroid drugs for less than 3 months. For both TCR sequencing and RNA sequencing, RNA was extracted from PBMCs in TRIzol. The diagnosis of Graves' disease followed American Thyroid Association guidelines. Recruitment of patients was carried out at an endocrinology department in Xi'an, China. From each patient, 8 to 10 milliliters of peripheral blood was collected into an EDTA anticoagulant tube. PBMCs were isolated by Ficoll Paque Plus density gradient separation without further T cell sorting. An Agilent 2100 Bioanalyzer and agarose gel were used to assess RNA quality, and a NanoDrop 2000 was used to measure RNA concentration. Libraries came from multiplex PCR. Sequenced on an Illumina HiSeq 4000. To build TCR beta libraries, CDR3 regions were amplified by Arm-PCR using iRepertoire HTBI primers. Before sequencing, the PCR products went through gel purification. In the source study's methods: Gene usage analysis of CDR3 amino acid clonotypes used the 62 TRBV and 14 to 15 TRBJ segments found across samples. COPE and FqMerger were used to merge filtered high-quality paired reads into contigs. Contigs were aligned with BLAST to IMGT TRBV, TRBD and TRBJ reference genes, and CDR3 was defined per IMGT. Any clonotype with a frequency above 0.1% was classified as a highly expanded clone. Shannon entropy was used to measure repertoire diversity, and the Gini coefficient was used to measure V-J evenness. Clonotypes shared by more than one individual were considered public. The raw public data were reprocessed by TCRdb itself: fastp quality trimming at Q25, MiXCR clonotype calling, in-frame beta chains only. Rows are combined by CDR3 protein, so each entry shows the most common genes and DNA. The V and J calls here are based on TCRdb, not the publication. For this sample there are about 560,000 distinct CDR3 sequences; around 16% appear just once. Approximately 12% of the sample rests with the top ten.

The junction shows trimming of 5 bases on V and 2 bases on J, plus 12 bases between the germline ends. Its CDR3 holds 14 amino acids, cysteine through phenylalanine. Only the CDR3 DNA stays, 42 bases, in frame from base 1. CDR1 SEHNR and CDR2 FQNEAQ were looked up in the germline V gene (reference sequence). Concerning this clonotype: This clone's antigen is unknown. There are no base qualities to consult, and no much larger clone falls within one base.

The same sample was also studied in work on T cells in Graves' hyperthyroidism and ophthalmopathy. As noted in the second study: A patient counted as having stable Graves' hyperthyroidism if no progression to ophthalmopathy occurred over 18 months of follow-up. Hyperthyroidism patients were newly diagnosed, had a disease duration of under 2 months, and were aged 18 to 65 years. The study excluded patients with uncontrolled infections, other autoimmune diseases, pregnancy or lactation. Diagnoses were based on clinical symptoms, serum thyroxine and TRAb, thyroid ultrasound and orbital computed tomography. The first round of RT-PCR for the TCR CDR3 was performed with the HTBI primer set and the Qiagen OneStep RT-PCR kit. Blood samples also contained most of the expanded thyroid clonotypes (frequency above 0.001), which suggests that blood repertoires may reflect thyroid immune responses. Ophthalmopathy was separated from stable hyperthyroidism by a 13 V-J signature model, with over 85% sensitivity and just over 81% specificity obtained in cross-validation and 80%/75% obtained in testing. In validation, the model predicted progression to ophthalmopathy with over 65% sensitivity and approximately 78% specificity, a median of about six months before onset. A discovery cohort of 95 to 100 patients, roughly 45 with Graves' ophthalmopathy and roughly 59 with stable Graves' hyperthyroidism, was used to find distinguishing TCR V-J signatures. Prospective prediction of ophthalmopathy was tested in an independent validation cohort of 18 to 20 hyperthyroidism patients and 15 to 17 patients who later progressed to ophthalmopathy. For training and testing, the 100 or so patients in the discovery cohort were randomly divided in a 7:3 ratio. In addition, the study compared T-cell repertoires in thyroid tissue and in blood from roughly six Graves' hyperthyroidism patients. Following sampling, methimazole starting at 30 mg daily was given to hyperthyroidism patients, and high-dose intravenous methylprednisolone was given to ophthalmopathy patients. Libraries were constructed in a second round of multiplex PCR, after which size selection and purification were performed. Sequencing of the libraries was done on an Illumina HiSeq2000 using paired-end 100 bp reads. SOAPnuke was used to process the raw data, with reads discarded if the reads contained adapters or uncalled bases, had a mean Phred below 15, or lacked an exact constant-primer or identifier match. High-quality paired reads were merged using COPE v1.2.5, and each unique nucleotide sequence was defined as a clonotype. MiTCR v1.1 was used to align the clonotypes against IMGT TRBV, TRBD and TRBJ reference segments. Only V-J combinations with frequency above 0.0001, covering about 99% of repertoires, were analysed. The TCS score was defined as F50 (clonal expansion) divided by E x V (chaos), with BLOSUM62-based TCRdist calculated between CDR3 peptides within each V-J. Welch's t-statistics and random forest reduced around 550 V-J features to 13, which were used in a naive Bayes classifier (R e1071). Sample size was not statistically predetermined, and investigators were not blinded to group allocation. The paper describes TCR Vbeta CDR3 sequencing of 140 or so peripheral blood samples, made up of 43 ophthalmopathy patients, 70 to 75 hyperthyroidism patients and 17 progressor patients.

The starting material was peripheral blood mononuclear cells (PBMCs), obtained at new diagnosis, from a patient treated with antithyroid drugs. The chain joins TRBV7-9 to TRBJ2-5, with a weak D call of TRBD2 (5 bases match). The source is a man younger than 35 with Graves disease. Donor details come from another sample of the same person, matched by shared clones. The DNA sequence reads TGTGCCAGCAGCGCATGGGAGCAGCAAGAGACCCAGTACTTC. This codes for CASSAWEQQETQYF.